What follows describes a single T cell receptor (beta chain). The sample comes from a study of regulatory T cells in long-lasting Graves disease. Germline V gene data show CDR1 as MGHDK and CDR2 as SYGVNS. The CDR3 is 23 amino acids. V trimming: 2 bases; J trimming: 3 bases; junction bases outside the gene matches: 25. Relying on iRepertoire HTBI primers and Arm-PCR of CDR3 regions, the team built TCR beta libraries. TCRdb independently ran MiXCR on the multiplex PCR reads; one entry per CDR3 protein. Of fewer than 350,000 distinct CDR3 sequences listed, 15% to 20% are singletons. Time point defined: newly diagnosed GD, antithyroid drugs for less than 3 months. Construction of the TCR library relied on RNA isolated from PBMCs.

This clonotype was sampled from a female donor with Graves disease. The chain uses TRBV25-1 and TRBJ2-7, with 13 bases that match TRBD2. The sample in question was peripheral blood mononuclear cells (PBMCs), obtained at new diagnosis, from a patient treated with antithyroid drugs. The CDR3 coding sequence is TGTGCCAGCAGTGAAATAGGGGCGAGGATAAGACTAGCGGGAGGTACGGGCCTCTACGAGCAGTACTTC. Its protein product is CASSEIGARIRLAGGTGLYEQYF.